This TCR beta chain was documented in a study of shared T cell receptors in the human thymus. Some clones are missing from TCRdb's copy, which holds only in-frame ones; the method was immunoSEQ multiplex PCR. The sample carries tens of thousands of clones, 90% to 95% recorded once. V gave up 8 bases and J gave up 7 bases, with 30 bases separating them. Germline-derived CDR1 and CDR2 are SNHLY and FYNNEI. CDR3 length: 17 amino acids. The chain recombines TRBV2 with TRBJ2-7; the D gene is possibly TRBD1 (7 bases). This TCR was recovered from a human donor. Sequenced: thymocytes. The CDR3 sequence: CASENRGLLNPSWEQYF. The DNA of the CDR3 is TGTGCCAGCGAGAACAGGGGACTCCTTAACCCTTCGTGGGAGCAGTACTTC. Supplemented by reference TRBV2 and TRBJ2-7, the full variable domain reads EPEVTQTPSHQVTQMGQEVILRCVPISNHLYFYWYRQILGQKVEFLVSFYNNEISEKSEIFDDQFSVERPDGSNFTLKIRSTKLEDSAMYFCASENRGLLNPSWEQYFGPGTRLTVT.